This T cell receptor (beta chain) was obtained from a study of regulatory T cells in long-lasting Graves disease. At the level of the study: Persistent Graves' disease required over 5 years of antithyroid drugs and positive TSH receptor antibodies.

Time point of the sample: persistent/refractory GD, antithyroid drugs over 5 years with positive TRAb. TCR sequences were obtained from RNA taken from PBMCs. It was American Thyroid Association guidelines that determined Graves' disease diagnosis. The collection involved drawing 8.5 to 9 milliliters of peripheral blood into EDTA tubes. CDR3 length: 15 amino acids. J was trimmed by 1 base and V by 1 base; bases with no gene match: 2. Germline CDR1 and CDR2: MDHEN and SYDVKM. Ten or more counts support this clonotype. The authors built TCR beta libraries using iRepertoire HTBI primers and Arm-PCR of CDR3 regions. MiXCR, run by TCRdb on the multiplex PCR reads, gives a single entry per CDR3 protein. This table has around 460,000 distinct CDR3 sequences, roughly 22% appearing once.

This chain connects TRBV28 to TRBJ1-2; 8 nucleotides align to TRBD1. The specimen was peripheral blood mononuclear cells (PBMCs), collected when the disease was refractory, from a patient treated with antithyroid drugs. This sequence originates from a female donor with Graves disease. CDR3 sequence: CASSLSQGVNYGYTF. CDR3 coding DNA: TGTGCCAGCAGTTTATCACAGGGGGTTAACTATGGCTACACCTTC.